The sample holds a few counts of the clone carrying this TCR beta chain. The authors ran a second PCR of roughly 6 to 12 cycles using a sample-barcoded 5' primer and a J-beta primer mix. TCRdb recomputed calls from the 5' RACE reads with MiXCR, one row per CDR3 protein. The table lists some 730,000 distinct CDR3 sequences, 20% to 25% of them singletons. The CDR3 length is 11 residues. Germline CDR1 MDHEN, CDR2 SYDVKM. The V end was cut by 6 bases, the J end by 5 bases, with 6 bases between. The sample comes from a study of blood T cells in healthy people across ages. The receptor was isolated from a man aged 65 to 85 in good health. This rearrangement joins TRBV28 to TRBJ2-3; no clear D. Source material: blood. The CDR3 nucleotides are TGTGCCAGCAGGATTCTAGATACGCAGTATTTT. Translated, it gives CASRILDTQYF.